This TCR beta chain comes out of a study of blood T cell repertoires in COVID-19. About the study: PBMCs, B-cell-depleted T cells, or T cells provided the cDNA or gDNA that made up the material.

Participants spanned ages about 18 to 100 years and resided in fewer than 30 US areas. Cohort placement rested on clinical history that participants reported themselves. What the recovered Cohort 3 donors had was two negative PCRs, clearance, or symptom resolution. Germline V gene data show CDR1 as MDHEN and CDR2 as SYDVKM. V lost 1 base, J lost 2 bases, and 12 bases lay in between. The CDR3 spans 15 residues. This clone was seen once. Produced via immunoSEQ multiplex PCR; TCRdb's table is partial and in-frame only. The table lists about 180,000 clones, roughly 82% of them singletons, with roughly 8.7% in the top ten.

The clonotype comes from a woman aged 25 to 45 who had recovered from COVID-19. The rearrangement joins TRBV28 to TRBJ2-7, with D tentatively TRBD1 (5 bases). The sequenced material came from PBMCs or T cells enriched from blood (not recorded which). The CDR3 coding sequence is TGTGCCAGCAGTTTATCAGTGACAGAAACCTACGAGCAGTACTTC. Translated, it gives CASSLSVTETYEQYF. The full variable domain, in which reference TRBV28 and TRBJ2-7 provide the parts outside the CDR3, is DVKVTQSSRYLVKRTGEKVFLECVQDMDHENMFWYRQDPGLGLRLIYFSYDVKMKEKGDIPEGYSVSREKKERFSLILESASTNQTSMYLCASSLSVTETYEQYFGPGTRLTVT.